This T cell receptor (beta chain) was sequenced for a study of T-cell memory formation after mild COVID-19. On the study more broadly: TCR clusters largely stayed donor specific.

From germline, CDR1 is SEHNR and CDR2 FQNEAQ (reference sequence). The germline V and J ends were trimmed by 6 bases and 2 bases, with 6 bases remaining between them. The CDR3 has 12 amino acids. TCRdb itself ran the 5' RACE reads through MiXCR, one entry per CDR3 protein. The sample includes about 410,000 distinct CDR3 sequences, roughly 18% of them seen just once. Study outcomes and limitations: Clones contracting over day 15 to 85 were CD4/CD8 balanced, with later expanders leaning CD4+. Cross-reactive memory appears to have joined, as suggested by some responding clones showing up in pre-infection memory.

This clonotype was counted only a few times. Its specificity is unknown. Sequenced sample: PBMCs or a T cell subset sorted from them (not recorded which). This receptor was taken from a young man who had mild COVID-19 (a few samples of this study predate the infection). Cell type and time point are not known. The V and J genes are TRBV7-9 and TRBJ2-3; no clear D. DNA for the CDR3: TGTGCCAGCAGACGGGCCACAGATACGCAGTATTTT. This translates into CASRRATDTQYF.